Presented here are 24 T cell receptor beta chains from one specimen sequenced in a study of blood T cell repertoires in COVID-19. The protocol was immunoSEQ multiplex PCR, while the TCRdb copy is restricted to in-frame clones and leaves out a portion. Of 250,000 to 350,000 clones listed, 87% were seen once; the top ten hold approximately 6%. Sequenced material: PBMCs or T cells enriched from blood (not recorded which). The receptors stem from a woman in her thirties or forties who had recovered from COVID-19.

This CDR3 reads CASRPQGYGYTF. The CDR3 bases are TGTGCCAGCAGGCCACAGGGTTATGGCTACACCTTC. The chain recombines TRBV2 with TRBJ1-2, with D possibly matching TRBD1 (6 bases). Germline assignment: CDR1 SNHLY and CDR2 FYNNEI. The CDR3 contains 12 residues. V lost 6 bases to trimming and J lost 5 bases, with 10 bases between them.

The J gene is TRBJ1-6, the V gene TRBV4-3; unclear D gene. Germline V lookup: CDR1 LGHNA, CDR2 YSLEER. Trimming took off 0 bases at V and 7 bases at J, with 7 bases between the two ends. The CDR3 is 14 residues long. CDR3 bases: TGCGCCAGCAGCCAAGATGGCGGGAATTCACCCCTCCACTTT. It yields the protein CASSQDGGNSPLHF.

This clone was counted once. Here the CDR3 reads CAWSPIGAGGPLINEQFF. In DNA, the CDR3 is TGTGCCTGGAGTCCCATTGGTGCGGGAGGGCCTCTTATCAATGAGCAGTTCTTC. This sequence joins TRBV30 and TRBJ2-1; 9 bases match TRBD2. CDR3 length: 18 amino acids. The J segment lost 6 bases and the V segment lost 2 bases, leaving 17 bases of the junction unmatched. Per germline, CDR1 GTSNPN and CDR2 SVGIG (reference sequence).

V gene TRBV6-5 combines with J gene TRBJ1-4, with D perhaps matching TRBD1 (5 bases). V was shortened by 10 bases and J by 0 bases, with 15 bases between the two germline ends. The CDR3 runs to 15 residues. Looked up from germline, CDR1 is MNHEY and CDR2 is SVGAGI. DNA for the CDR3: TGTGCCACCCGCGGAGGGGATGCAACTAATGAAAAACTGTTTTTT. Protein product: CATRGGDATNEKLFF.

The chain joins TRBV25-1 to TRBJ2-2; 9 nucleotides match TRBD1. Germline assignment: CDR1 MGHDK and CDR2 SYGVNS. V was pared by 2 bases and J by 7 bases, with 8 bases of the junction left unmatched. The CDR3 totals 16 residues. The CDR3 DNA reads as TGTGCCAGCAGTGAAAGAGACAGGGGGATTGGCGGGGAGCTGTTTTTT. Amino acids: CASSERDRGIGGELFF.

This clone was detected once. The CDR3 region has the DNA TGTGCCAGCAGCTCGACCACCGGGGATGAAAAACTGTTTTTT. As protein: CASSSTTGDEKLFF. This chain uses TRBV7-2 with TRBJ1-4; D unresolved. With 4 bases removed from V and 6 bases from J, the gap between germline ends came to 12 bases. The CDR3 spans 14 residues. CDR1 SGHTA and CDR2 FQGNSA come from the germline V gene.

This clone has a single count. This chain links TRBV9 with TRBJ2-2; TRBD1 agrees at 8 bases. After removal of 4 bases from V and 4 bases from J, the junction contained 9 bases not matched to a gene. This CDR3 has 16 residues. Germline CDR1 is SGDLS and CDR2 is YYNGEE. The CDR3 loop is CASSLFQGARTGELFF. The DNA of the CDR3 is TGTGCCAGCAGCTTATTCCAGGGGGCCCGCACCGGGGAGCTGTTTTTT.

The gene calls are TRBV27 and TRBJ2-1; TRBD2 might be the D (5 bases). The V and J ends lost 4 bases and 8 bases respectively, with 9 bases between them. CDR1 and CDR2 (germline): MNHEY, SMNVEV (reference sequence). The CDR3 totals 12 residues. The CDR3 loop reads CASSSLGHEQFF. CDR3 nucleotides: TGTGCCAGCAGTTCACTAGGGCATGAGCAGTTCTTC.

The gene calls are TRBV5-6 and TRBJ2-5; 7 nucleotides line up with TRBD2. V lost 2 bases and J lost 5; bases outside the gene matches: 6. The CDR3 consists of 14 residues. Germline values: CDR1 SGHDT, CDR2 YYEEEE. The CDR3 bases are TGTGCCAGCAGCTTTACTAGCGTGGGTGAGACCCAGTACTTC. Amino acid sequence: CASSFTSVGETQYF.

V and J are TRBV28 and TRBJ2-1; D is undetermined. The germline V gene has CDR1 MDHEN and CDR2 SYDVKM. Between the trimmed V and J ends, which lost 3 bases and 0 bases, there was a span of 6 bases. The length of the CDR3 is 14 residues. CDR3 bases: TGTGCCAGCAGTTTCCCAGGCTCCTACAATGAGCAGTTCTTC. Encoded protein: CASSFPGSYNEQFF.

The chain recombines TRBV9 with TRBJ2-1; possibly TRBD2 for D (5 bases). Germline V lookup: CDR1 SGDLS, CDR2 YYNGEE. Trimming stripped 0 bases from V and 1 base from J, with 11 bases between. The CDR3 runs to 16 residues. The CDR3 DNA reads TGTGCCAGCAGCGTAGGCGGTAGAGGGTCCTACAATGAGCAGTTCTTC. Its translation is CASSVGGRGSYNEQFF. The variable domain in full, with the rest retrieved from reference TRBV9 and TRBJ2-1, is DSGVTQTPKHLITATGQRVTLRCSPRSGDLSVYWYQQSLDQGLQFLIQYYNGEERAKGNILERFSAQQFPDLHSELNLSSLELGDSALYFCASSVGGRGSYNEQFFGPGTRLTVL.

V is TRBV2 and J is TRBJ2-3; 10 positions match TRBD2. This CDR3 is 15 amino acids long. The V segment lost 6 bases and the J segment 2 bases; nucleotides outside the gene matches: 5. Looked up from germline, CDR1 is SNHLY and CDR2 is FYNNEI. CDR3 sequence (DNA): TGTGCCAGCAGCAAACTAGCGGGGTCCACAGATACGCAGTATTTT. Translation: CASSKLAGSTDTQYF.

This clone was observed a handful of times. The same CDR3 is also encoded by other DNA sequences in this sample. The gene calls are TRBV7-2 and TRBJ2-3; unclear D gene. The germline V and J ends were trimmed by 1 base and 3 bases, with 5 bases remaining between them. Germline CDR1 and CDR2: SGHTA and FQGNSA. This CDR3 is built from 13 residues. The CDR3 region has the DNA TGTGCCAGCAGCTTAGGTCGGACAGATACGCAGTATTTT. This gives the protein CASSLGRTDTQYF.

This chain links TRBV5-1 with TRBJ2-1; 7 bases fit TRBD2. Germline CDR1 reads SGHRS; CDR2 reads YFSETQ. V lost 1 base, J lost 5 bases, and 3 bases stayed unmatched. The CDR3 totals 14 residues. The DNA of the CDR3 is TGCGCCAGCAGCTTGTTCCGGGAGGACAATGAGCAGTTCTTC. The encoded protein is CASSLFREDNEQFF.

This clone was seen just once. The genes are TRBV7-2 and TRBJ2-3, with 12 positions matching TRBD2. The CDR3 spans 16 residues. Germline V gene sequence: CDR1 SGHTA, CDR2 FQGNSA. Unmatched junction bases numbered 11, after V lost 7 bases and J lost 6 bases. CDR3 bases: TGTGCCAGCACCCCCCTAGCGGGAGGGGTGGGGGATACGCAGTATTTT. It yields the protein CASTPLAGGVGDTQYF.

The chain joins TRBV5-4 to TRBJ2-5; TRBD2 agrees at 15 bases. The CDR3 is 19 amino acids. V lost 1 base and J lost 1; bases outside the gene matches: 8. Germline V gene sequence: CDR1 SGHNT, CDR2 YYREEE (reference sequence). CDR3 sequence reads: CASSLTRTSGRDIQETQYF. The CDR3, as DNA: TGTGCCAGCAGCTTGACCCGGACTAGCGGGAGGGACATCCAAGAGACCCAGTACTTC. The full variable domain, with the rest looked up from reference TRBV5-4 and TRBJ2-5, is ETGVTQSPTHLIKTRGQQVTLRCSSQSGHNTVSWYQQALGQGPQFIFQYYREEENGRGNFPPRFSGLQFPNYSSELNVNALELDDSALYLCASSLTRTSGRDIQETQYFGPGTRLLVL.

V gene TRBV5-8 combines with J gene TRBJ1-1, with D possibly matching TRBD1 (5 bases). CDR3 length: 14 amino acids. V dropped 3 bases and J dropped 4 bases, with 13 bases sitting between them. Germline V gene lookup returns CDR1 SGHTS and CDR2 YDEGEE. CDR3 nucleotides: TGTGCCAGCAGCTGGGGGACGCGGGGCACTGAAGCTTTCTTT. This codes for CASSWGTRGTEAFF.

The gene calls are TRBV7-8 and TRBJ1-5; 9 positions match TRBD1. V was clipped by 5 bases and J by 5 bases; unmatched bases: 7. Germline CDR1 SGHVS, CDR2 FQNEAQ. This CDR3 region has 15 residues. CDR3 loop: CASSASGTGHQPQHF. The CDR3 DNA sequence: TGTGCCAGCAGCGCGTCCGGGACAGGGCATCAGCCCCAGCATTTT. The whole variable domain, filled in from reference TRBV7-8 and TRBJ1-5, reads GAGVSQSPRYKVAKRGQDVALRCDPISGHVSLFWYQQALGQGPEFLTYFQNEAQLDKSGLPSDRFFAERPEGSVSTLKIQRTQQEDSAVYLCASSASGTGHQPQHFGDGTRLSIL.

The chain carries TRBV11-3 and TRBJ1-1, with D unresolved. V shed 6 bases and J shed 1 base, with 9 bases lying between them. This CDR3 contains 13 residues. Germline lookup yields CDR1 SGHNT and CDR2 YENEEA. CDR3 residues: CASSYQENTEAFF. The CDR3 bases are TGTGCCAGCAGTTATCAGGAGAACACTGAAGCTTTCTTT.

The chain employs TRBV7-9 and TRBJ1-1; D remains ambiguous. The V end lost 5 bases, the J end lost 4 bases, and 17 bases lay between the germline ends. The germline gives CDR1 SEHNR, CDR2 FQNEAQ (reference sequence). The CDR3 totals 15 residues. The CDR3 here is CASSPVLGGFTEAFF. CDR3 DNA sequence: TGTGCCAGCAGCCCCGTTCTAGGAGGGTTCACTGAAGCTTTCTTT.

The chain couples TRBV2 to TRBJ1-5; tentative D call: TRBD1 (6 bases). CDR3 length: 17 amino acids. Trimming removed 4 bases from V and 6 bases from J, with 22 bases in between. CDR1 is SNHLY, CDR2 FYNNEI, per germline. CDR3 DNA sequence: TGTGCCAGCAGTGCGGTTGAGGCAGGGGCATGGGGTCAGCCCCAGCATTTT. It is translated as CASSAVEAGAWGQPQHF. Full variable domain (outside the CDR3, taken from reference TRBV2 and TRBJ1-5): EPEVTQTPSHQVTQMGQEVILRCVPISNHLYFYWYRQILGQKVEFLVSFYNNEISEKSEIFDDQFSVERPDGSNFTLKIRSTKLEDSAMYFCASSAVEAGAWGQPQHFGDGTRLSIL.

The chain carries TRBV3-1 (or the pseudogene TRBV3-2) and TRBJ2-5; 16 bases align to TRBD2. V was pared by 7 bases and J by 1 base, with 21 bases of the junction left unmatched. This CDR3 contains 22 residues. Per the germline V gene, CDR1 is LGHDT and CDR2 is YNNKEL (reference sequence). The CDR3 sequence is CASNPLPGLAGGRQGAQETQYF. The CDR3 nucleotides are TGTGCCAGCAACCCACTACCGGGACTAGCGGGAGGGCGTCAGGGTGCCCAAGAGACCCAGTACTTC.

This clone was found a few times. The chain is built from TRBV11-1 and TRBJ1-4, with D hard to call. Germline CDR1 is SGHAT and CDR2 is FQDESV (reference sequence). This CDR3 comprises 12 residues. The V gene lost 5 bases and the J gene lost 8 bases, with 9 bases spanning the gap. CDR3 sequence reads: CASSPLGEKLFF. In DNA, the CDR3 is TGTGCCAGCAGCCCCCTCGGGGAAAAACTGTTTTTT.

The chain combines TRBV27 with TRBJ1-2, with 8 bases fitting TRBD1. CDR1 MNHEY and CDR2 SMNVEV come from the germline V gene (reference sequence). V shed 6 bases and J 4 bases; nucleotides not matched to a gene: 10. The CDR3 totals 15 residues. The CDR3 reads CASSRELTGGYGYTF. The CDR3, as DNA: TGTGCCAGCAGCAGAGAGCTTACAGGGGGCTATGGCTACACCTTC.